This T cell receptor (beta chain) is from a study of tumor and adjacent non-tumor tissue in lung cancer. TCRbeta libraries were built with three rounds of nested PCR, modified from ARM-PCR. In TCRdb, the multiplex PCR reads were re-called with MiXCR into one record per CDR3 protein. The sample has over 110,000 distinct CDR3 sequences, around 60% seen once; the top ten hold 15% to 20%. The template was RNA from unsorted bulk tissue. A word on this clonotype: Its antigen is not identified.

Study-wide results and caveats: Compared with tumor, normal lung showed significantly lower TCR diversity.

The CDR3 loop spans 12 amino acids. Germline V gene sequence: CDR1 SGHNT, CDR2 YENEEA. The V end lost 10 bases, the J end lost 3 bases, and 11 bases lay between the germline ends. This TCR derives from a man in his sixties with small cell lung cancer. This chain uses TRBV11-3 with TRBJ2-3; maybe TRBD2 (6 bases). The sequencing input was lung tumor tissue. The CDR3 nucleotides read TGTGCCAACGGTCGGGGGACAGATACGCAGTATTTT. As protein: CANGRGTDTQYF.